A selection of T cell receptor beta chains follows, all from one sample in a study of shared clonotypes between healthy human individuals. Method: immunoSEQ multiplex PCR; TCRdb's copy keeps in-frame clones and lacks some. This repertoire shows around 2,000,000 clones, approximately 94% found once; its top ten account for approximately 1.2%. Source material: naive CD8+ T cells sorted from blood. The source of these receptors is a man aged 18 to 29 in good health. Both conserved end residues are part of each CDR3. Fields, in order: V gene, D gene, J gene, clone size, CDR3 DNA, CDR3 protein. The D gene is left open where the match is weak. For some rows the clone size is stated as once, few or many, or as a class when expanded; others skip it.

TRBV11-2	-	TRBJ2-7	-	TGTGCCAGCAGCTTAGAGGCAGGGACCTACGAGCAGTACTTC	CASSLEAGTYEQYF
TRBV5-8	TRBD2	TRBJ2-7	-	TGTGCCAGCAGCTCTGGGACTAGCGGAATCCACGAGCAGTACTTC	CASSSGTSGIHEQYF
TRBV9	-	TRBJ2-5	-	TGTGCCAGCAGCGTAGACGAGACCCAGTACTTC	CASSVDETQYF
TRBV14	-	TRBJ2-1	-	TGTGCCAGCAGCTCGGACAGAGGCAATGAGCAGTTCTTC	CASSSDRGNEQFF
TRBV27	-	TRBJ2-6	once	TGTGCCAGCAGTTGGGTGGGGGCCAACGTCCTGACTTTC	CASSWVGANVLTF
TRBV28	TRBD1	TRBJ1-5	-	TGTGCCAGCAGTCCGTCCCGACAGGGGGTGTTAGATCAGCCCCAGCATTTT	CASSPSRQGVLDQPQHF
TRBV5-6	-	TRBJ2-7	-	TGTGCCAGCAGCTTGGCGGGGAGTTTTGGCGAGCAGTACTTC	CASSLAGSFGEQYF
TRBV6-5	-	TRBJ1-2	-	TGTGCCAGCAGTTACGGCGGCGGCCTCTCTCACTATGGCTACACCTTC	CASSYGGGLSHYGYTF
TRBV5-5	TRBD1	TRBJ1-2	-	TGTGCCAGCAGCTTGGAGTCAGGACAGGGACACTATGGCTACACCTTC	CASSLESGQGHYGYTF
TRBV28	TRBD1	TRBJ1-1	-	TGTGCCAGCAGTCTTTTCAGGGGGGTGAGCACTGAAGCTTTCTTT	CASSLFRGVSTEAFF
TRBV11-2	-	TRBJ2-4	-	TGTGCCAGCAGCTTAGGGTCGGGGACCAAAAACATTCAGTACTTC	CASSLGSGTKNIQYF
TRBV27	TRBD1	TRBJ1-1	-	TGTGCCAGCAGCCACAGGGGGCAGGGGGTCGGGGCTTTCTTT	CASSHRGQGVGAFF
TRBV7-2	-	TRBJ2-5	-	TGTGCCAGCAGCTTAGCAGTCTCGGGGGATTGGGAGACCCAGTACTTC	CASSLAVSGDWETQYF
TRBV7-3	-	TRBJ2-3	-	TGTGCCAGCAGCCCCGGTGGAGGGGGAGATACGCAGTATTTT	CASSPGGGGDTQYF
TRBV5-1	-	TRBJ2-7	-	TGCGCCAGCCGTTCGGGGGACTCCTACGAGCAGTACTTC	CASRSGDSYEQYF
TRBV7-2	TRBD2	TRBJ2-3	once	TGTGCCAGCAGCTTAGAACCCGGGAGGCTCACAGATACGCAGTATTTT	CASSLEPGRLTDTQYF
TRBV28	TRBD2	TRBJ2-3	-	TGTGCCAGCAGCTTACTAGCGGAAGGTTCAGATACGCAGTATTTT	CASSLLAEGSDTQYF
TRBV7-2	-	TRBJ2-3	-	TGTGCCAACCAATGGTTTGGGAGAAGCACAGATACGCAGTATTTT	CANQWFGRSTDTQYF
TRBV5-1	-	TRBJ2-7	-	TGCGCCAGCAGCTTCGGACCCGCCTGGTACGAGCAGTACTTC	CASSFGPAWYEQYF
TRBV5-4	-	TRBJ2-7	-	TGTGCCAGCAGCTCCCTATCGACCTACGAGCAGTACTTC	CASSSLSTYEQYF
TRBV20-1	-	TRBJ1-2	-	TGCAGTGCTGCGCACTATGGTGGCTACACCTTC	CSAAHYGGYTF
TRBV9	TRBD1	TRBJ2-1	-	TGTGCCAGCAGCGCAGGGGGCAACGCCTACAATGAGCAGTTCTTC	CASSAGGNAYNEQFF
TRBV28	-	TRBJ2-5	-	TGTGCCAGCAGTCCGGGCATGCAAGAGACCCAGTACTTC	CASSPGMQETQYF
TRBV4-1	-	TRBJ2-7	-	TGCGCCAGCAGCCAAGACTCGGCATGGGGGGAAGGCTACGAGCAGTACTTC	CASSQDSAWGEGYEQYF
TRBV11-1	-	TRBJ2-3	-	TGTGCCAGCAGGCCGGGCGCGGCAGATACGCAGTATTTT	CASRPGAADTQYF
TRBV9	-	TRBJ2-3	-	TGTGCCAGCAGCGTCAAGAATGGGAGGAGCACAGATACGCAGTATTTT	CASSVKNGRSTDTQYF
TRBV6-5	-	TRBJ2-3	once	TGTGCCAGCACTCTCGGAGATACGCAGTATTTT	CASTLGDTQYF
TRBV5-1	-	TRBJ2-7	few	TGCGCCAGCAGGGTTGGGGCTAGCGAATCCTACGAGCAGTACTTC	CASRVGASESYEQYF
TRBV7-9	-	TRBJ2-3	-	TGTGCCAGCAGCACCCCCCTAGTCGCAGATACGCAGTATTTT	CASSTPLVADTQYF
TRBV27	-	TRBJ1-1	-	TGTGCCAGCAAAAAAGAAGGAGGCACTGAAGCTTTCTTT	CASKKEGGTEAFF
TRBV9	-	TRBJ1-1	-	TGTGCCAGCAGCGTAGCTGTGGGGAGCACTGAAGCTTTCTTT	CASSVAVGSTEAFF
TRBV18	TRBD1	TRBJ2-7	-	TGTGCCAGCTCACCTGAACAGGGGGCTGGCTACGAGCAGTACTTC	CASSPEQGAGYEQYF
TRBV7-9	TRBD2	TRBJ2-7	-	TGTGCCAGCGGGCCAACTAGCGGGGGGGCCGATGAGCAGTACTTC	CASGPTSGGADEQYF
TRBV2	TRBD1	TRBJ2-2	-	TGTGCCAGCAGTGAAGGGATCTGGACAGGGCCAAACACCGGGGAGCTGTTTTTT	CASSEGIWTGPNTGELFF
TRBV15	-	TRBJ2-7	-	TGTGCCACCAGCAGAGAGGATGCCTACGAGCAGTACTTC	CATSREDAYEQYF
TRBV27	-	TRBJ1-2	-	TGTGCCAGCAGTATCTCCCCAGGGTACTATGGCTACACCTTC	CASSISPGYYGYTF
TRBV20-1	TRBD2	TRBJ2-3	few	TGCAGAGCGGGAGAAGGAAATACGCAGTATTTT	CRAGEGNTQYF
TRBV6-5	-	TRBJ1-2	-	TGTGCCAGCAGTTCCAGGGTCGATGGCTACACCTTC	CASSSRVDGYTF
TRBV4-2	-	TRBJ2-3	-	TGTGCCAGCAGACCCACGGGGGGCGGCGCATGGGATACGCAGTATTTT	CASRPTGGGAWDTQYF
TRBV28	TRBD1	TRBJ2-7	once	TGTGCCAGCAGTCCCCGGGACAGGGCCCTCTACGAGCAGTACTTC	CASSPRDRALYEQYF
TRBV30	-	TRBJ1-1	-	TGTGCTGGGACCGAGAACACTGAAGCTTTCTTT	CAGTENTEAFF
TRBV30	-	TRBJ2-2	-	TGTGCCTGGAGTACCCATGAGGTAGCCTACGGGGAGCTGTTTTTT	CAWSTHEVAYGELFF